These T cell receptor beta chains were read from a single sample in a study of metastatic and nonmetastatic thyroid tumors. With MiXCR, TCRdb called clones anew from the PCR reads. The sample has 30,000 to 45,000 clones, about 27% seen once. Sequencing was performed on blood. These receptors were taken from a male donor with papillary thyroid cancer or a benign thyroid nodule (not recorded which). Some clones in this sample may be carry-over from other donors' samples. CDR3s include the opening cysteine and the closing phenylalanine or tryptophan. A D gene is named only where the DNA matches it firmly. Expanded clones are given a class, and other clones once, few, many or no size at all.

cdr3_aa cdr3_nt cdr3_length clone_size j_call d_call v_call
CASSDGTGHNEQFF TGTGCCAGCAGTGACGGGACAGGGCACAATGAGCAGTTCTTC 14 many TRBJ2-1 TRBD1 TRBV6-4
CSAQTINQPQHF TGCAGTGCCCAGACAATCAATCAGCCCCAGCATTTT 12 - TRBJ1-5 - TRBV20-1
CASSGRGLAGGPVRQETQYF TGTGCCAGTAGTGGAAGGGGACTAGCGGGAGGGCCGGTACGTCAAGAGACCCAGTACTTC 20 many TRBJ2-5 TRBD2 TRBV19
CASSRRTGEDYGYTF TGTGCCAGCAGCCGAAGGACAGGGGAGGACTATGGCTACACCTTC 15 few TRBJ1-2 TRBD1 TRBV5-5
CASSQGMEDSPYGYTF TGTGCCAGCAGCCAAGGGATGGAGGACAGTCCCTATGGCTACACCTTC 16 once TRBJ1-2 - TRBV3-1
CASSFLAETDTQYF TGTGCCAGCAGTTTCCTAGCGGAGACAGATACGCAGTATTTT 14 many TRBJ2-3 TRBD2 TRBV6-2/TRBV6-3
CASSTRALDYEQYF TGTGCCAGCAGCACCAGGGCGCTGGACTACGAGCAGTACTTC 14 few TRBJ2-7 - TRBV13
CASSLVGSSGNTIYF TGCGCCAGCAGCTTGGTTGGGAGCTCTGGAAACACCATATATTTT 15 - TRBJ1-3 - TRBV5-1
CASSLDRLGYEQYF TGTGCCAGCAGCTTAGATAGACTCGGCTACGAGCAGTACTTC 14 many TRBJ2-7 - TRBV7-8
CASVTDGQVYGYTF TGTGCTAGTGTTACGGACGGTCAGGTCTATGGCTACACCTTC 14 - TRBJ1-2 - TRBV12-5
CASSTSEPYEQYF TGTGCCAGCAGCACTAGCGAACCCTACGAGCAGTACTTC 13 - TRBJ2-7 TRBD2 TRBV6-1
CASSLWSETGELFF TGTGCCAGCAGCTTATGGTCCGAAACCGGGGAGCTGTTTTTT 14 - TRBJ2-2 - TRBV13
CASSGGQGVNTEAFF TGTGCCAGCAGTGGGGGACAGGGGGTGAACACTGAAGCTTTCTTT 15 few TRBJ1-1 TRBD1 TRBV6-2/TRBV6-3
CASSSGTGRARRDYGYTF TGTGCCAGCAGCTCGGGGACAGGAAGAGCAAGGAGGGACTATGGCTACACCTTC 18 - TRBJ1-2 TRBD1 TRBV11-1
CASSFRASGSVTDTQYF TGCGCCAGCAGCTTTCGGGCTAGCGGGAGTGTCACAGATACGCAGTATTTT 17 medium-sized TRBJ2-3 TRBD2 TRBV5-1
CASSPSYEQYF TGTGCCAGCAGTCCCTCCTACGAGCAGTACTTC 11 - TRBJ2-7 - TRBV12-3/TRBV12-4
CASSIESHSNQPQHF TGTGCCAGTAGTATAGAGTCCCATAGCAATCAGCCCCAGCATTTT 15 many TRBJ1-5 - TRBV19
CASSSAPTGSNQPQHF TGTGCCAGCAGCTCGGCACCCACAGGGAGTAATCAGCCCCAGCATTTT 16 many TRBJ1-5 - TRBV5-5
CSAREVGSGSYEQYF TGCAGTGCTAGAGAGGTCGGCAGCGGCTCCTACGAGCAGTACTTC 15 many TRBJ2-7 - TRBV20-1
CASSSDTGELFF TGTGCCAGCAGCTCCGACACCGGGGAGCTGTTTTTT 12 few TRBJ2-2 - TRBV7-6
CASSEGGGTDTQYF TGTGCCAGCAGTGAGGGTGGTGGAACAGATACGCAGTATTTT 14 few TRBJ2-3 - TRBV6-4
CASRRQGAQETQYF TGTGCCAGCAGGAGGCAGGGGGCGCAAGAGACCCAGTACTTC 14 few TRBJ2-5 TRBD1 TRBV12-3/TRBV12-4
CASSEGTQHRNEQFF TGTGCCAGCAGTGAAGGGACTCAGCACCGCAATGAGCAGTTCTTC 15 - TRBJ2-1 - TRBV6-1
CSARDRGLVVYNEQFF TGCAGTGCTAGAGATCGGGGACTAGTGGTCTACAATGAGCAGTTCTTC 16 few TRBJ2-1 TRBD2 TRBV20-1
CSASTLGSGTEAFF TGCAGTGCTAGCACGTTGGGTTCGGGCACTGAAGCTTTCTTT 14 once TRBJ1-1 - TRBV20-1
CASSLSTSGLSYEQYF TGTGCCAGCAGTTTATCGACTAGCGGGCTCTCTTACGAGCAGTACTTC 16 - TRBJ2-7 TRBD2 TRBV12-3/TRBV12-4
CASSTDEQYF TGTGCCAGCAGCACTGACGAGCAGTACTTC 10 medium-sized TRBJ2-7 - TRBV7-9
CASSEFSGTYQETQYF TGTGCCAGCAGTGAGTTCTCCGGGACGTATCAAGAGACCCAGTACTTC 16 - TRBJ2-5 - TRBV6-1
CAWSSFLGAGNTIYF TGTGCCTGGAGTAGTTTTTTGGGTGCTGGAAACACCATATATTTT 15 - TRBJ1-3 - TRBV30
CASSLVVGAAGNTIYF TGTGCCAGCAGCTTAGTGGTGGGGGCCGCTGGAAACACCATATATTTT 16 many TRBJ1-3 - TRBV7-8
CASSQGLAGSDTQYF TGCGCCAGCAGCCAGGGACTAGCGGGATCAGATACGCAGTATTTT 15 medium-sized TRBJ2-3 TRBD2 TRBV10-1
CASSVPTGTGGEQYF TGTGCCAGCAGTGTACCGACAGGGACTGGAGGGGAGCAGTACTTC 15 medium-sized TRBJ2-7 - TRBV6-2/TRBV6-3
CASSSPGTSGSIYNEQFF TGTGCCAGCAGCTCCCCCGGGACTAGCGGGAGCATCTACAATGAGCAGTTCTTC 18 - TRBJ2-1 TRBD2 TRBV11-1
CASSPRIRPSGRAFDTQYF TGTGCCAGCAGTCCCCGCATCCGCCCTAGCGGGAGGGCCTTCGATACGCAGTATTTT 19 many TRBJ2-3 TRBD2 TRBV6-4
CASSWGRGLDGYTF TGTGCCAGCAGTTGGGGCAGGGGGCTGGATGGCTACACCTTC 14 - TRBJ1-2 TRBD1 TRBV12-3/TRBV12-4